This T cell receptor beta chain was sequenced during a study of T cell responses to AZD1222 COVID-19 vaccine. Measured with immunoSEQ multiplex PCR; TCRdb has only the in-frame clones, and not every one. The repertoire holds approximately 130,000 clones, roughly 88% seen once, with 27% in the top ten. This clone came up a few times. This sequence was found in an adult who received the AZD1222 COVID-19 vaccine. The starting material was peripheral blood, obtained 28 days after the second AZD1222 dose.

Here the CDR3 reads CATSRGSGDTQYF. Here the CDR3 DNA reads TGTGCCACCAGCCGGGGGAGTGGGGATACGCAGTATTTT. The J gene is TRBJ2-3, the V gene TRBV15; D is perhaps TRBD2 (6 bases). Germline V CDR1 and CDR2: LNHNV, YYDKDF (reference sequence). CDR3 length equals 13 residues. The V end lost 5 bases, the J end lost 6 bases, and 12 bases lay between the germline ends. The whole variable domain, filled in from reference TRBV15 and TRBJ2-3, reads DAMVIQNPRYQVTQFGKPVTLSCSQTLNHNVMYWYQQKSSQAPKLLFHYYDKDFNNEADTPDNFQSRRPNTSFCFLDIRSPGLGDTAMYLCATSRGSGDTQYFGPGTRLTVL.